This T cell receptor (beta chain) emerged from a study of T cell responses to AZD1222 COVID-19 vaccine. Findings of the study overall: Clonal diversity was possibly underestimated, and white British individuals and females predominated among donors. Every sample of the repertoires postdated the peak T cell response. At study baseline, merely about 6 AZD1222 recipients were seropositive.

Remarks on this clone: Antigen specificity is unknown.

CDR3 length equals 15 residues. The V gene lost 4 bases and the J gene lost 0 bases, with 12 bases spanning the gap. Germline lookup yields CDR1 MNHEY and CDR2 SMNVEV (reference sequence). Some second doses came at about 4 weeks and others at about 12 weeks; these were pooled. Only in-frame clones appear in the TCRdb table, and some are missing; sequencing was by immunoSEQ multiplex PCR. The profile shows 150,000 to 200,000 clones, roughly 90% of them singletons. The chain couples TRBV27 to TRBJ1-1, with unresolved D. Sequences were derived from peripheral blood, sampled 28 days after the second AZD1222 dose. The source of this sequence is an adult who received the AZD1222 COVID-19 vaccine. The CDR3 DNA follows: TGTGCCAGCAGTTGGAGGGCTGCAGTGAACACTGAAGCTTTCTTT. Translating it yields CASSWRAAVNTEAFF.